This T cell receptor beta chain was found in a study of T cell responses to AZD1222 COVID-19 vaccine. Study-wide points: Mapped onto spike, vaccine-associated CD4 TCRs spanned it and were dominant at 160-218 and 743-854. Nearly half of spike-specific TCRs reportedly go after variant regions that carry no mutations. Donors were largely white British and mainly female; clonal diversity was possibly underestimated. Rises in breadth and depth of Spike-specific TCRs came after two AZD1222 doses.

Points on this clone: Its antigen is undetermined.

CDR1 SNHLY and CDR2 FYNNEI come from the germline V gene. The CDR3 sequence is 14 residues long. V lost 7 bases and J lost 2; bases outside the gene matches: 6. Sequencing was performed with immunoSEQ multiplex PCR; in TCRdb, only in-frame clones are kept and a portion is missing. The data contain some 100,000 clones, roughly 90% of them singletons. This chain uses TRBV2 with TRBJ2-3; 7 bases are shared with TRBD1. The source material was peripheral blood, sampled on day 0 of AZD1222 vaccination. The sequence derives from an adult in good health. The CDR3 spells CASTGDRNTDTQYF. The CDR3 DNA follows: TGTGCCAGCACCGGGGACAGAAACACAGATACGCAGTATTTT.